The sequence of this T cell receptor (beta chain) was determined in a study of human T cells and chemical hapten exposure. This clonotype has at least ten counts. There are 20 residues in the CDR3. J lost 4 bases, V lost 0 bases, and 19 bases had no gene match. Germline CDR1 and CDR2: KGHSY and FQNENV. This sample's time point: patch test 1, 2 weeks after DPC sensitization. The sample's treatment: therapeutic diphenylcyclopropenone sensitization with weekly scalp DPC. MiXCR, applied by TCRdb to the RACE reads, yields one record per CDR3 protein. This table has about 100,000 distinct CDR3 sequences, approximately 10% appearing once.

This specimen consisted of whole blood, obtained in connection with sensitization to the hapten diphenylcyclopropenone (DPC). This chain joins TRBV16 and TRBJ2-7; TRBD2 matches at 9 bases. This TCR came from a middle-aged man with alopecia areata. Some clones in this sample may be carry-over from other donors' samples. For the CDR3, the DNA is TGTGCCAGCAGCCAATCTTCGGCTAGCGGGACTCCCCCGCGCCCATACGAGCAGTACGTC. It translates to CASSQSSASGTPPRPYEQYV.